Sequencing of this TCR beta chain was carried out in a study of metastatic and nonmetastatic thyroid tumors. TCRdb re-called clones via MiXCR from the PCR reads. The sample contains 50,000 or so clones, about a sixth of which appear only once. Among the patients, none had received any treatment before thyroid surgery. As for this clone: Its cognate antigen is unknown.

CDR1 is MDHEN and CDR2 is SYDVKM in the germline V gene. V shed 5 bases and J shed 3 bases, with 10 bases lying between them. The CDR3 length is 13 residues. Whole-study results and caveats: Compared with benign nodules, malignant thyroid tumors were reported to have significantly higher TCR beta diversity in both blood and tumor.

Material for sequencing was blood. The rearrangement links TRBV28 to TRBJ1-2; D possibly corresponds to TRBD1 (6 bases). The clonotype was recovered from a female donor with papillary thyroid cancer or a benign thyroid nodule (not recorded which). Some clones in this sample may be carry-over from other donors' samples. This CDR3 is CASSRGGHYGYTF. CDR3 nucleotide sequence: TGTGCCAGCAGTAGGGGGGGCCACTATGGCTACACCTTC.